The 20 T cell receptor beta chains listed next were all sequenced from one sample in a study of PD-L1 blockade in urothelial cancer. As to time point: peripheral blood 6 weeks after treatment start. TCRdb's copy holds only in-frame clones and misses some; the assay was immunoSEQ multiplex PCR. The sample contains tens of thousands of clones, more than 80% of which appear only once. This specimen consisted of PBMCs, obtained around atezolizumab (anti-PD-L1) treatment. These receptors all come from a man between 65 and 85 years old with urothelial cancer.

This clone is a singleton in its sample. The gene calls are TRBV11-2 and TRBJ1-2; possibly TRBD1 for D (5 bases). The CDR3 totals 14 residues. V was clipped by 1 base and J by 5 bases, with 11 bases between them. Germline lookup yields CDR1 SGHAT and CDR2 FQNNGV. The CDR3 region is CASSLGGTFYGYTF. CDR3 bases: TGTGCCAGCAGCTTAGGGGGGACTTTTTATGGCTACACCTTC. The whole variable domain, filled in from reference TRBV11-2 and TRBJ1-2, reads EAGVAQSPRYKIIEKRQSVAFWCNPISGHATLYWYQQILGQGPKLLIQFQNNGVVDDSQLPKDRFSAERLKGVDSTLKIQPAKLEDSAVYLCASSLGGTFYGYTFGSGTRLTVV.

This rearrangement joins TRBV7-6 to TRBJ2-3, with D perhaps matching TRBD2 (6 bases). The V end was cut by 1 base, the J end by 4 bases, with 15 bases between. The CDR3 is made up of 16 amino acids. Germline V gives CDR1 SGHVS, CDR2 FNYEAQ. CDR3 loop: CASSLDGLGGPDTQYF. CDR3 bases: TGTGCCAGCAGCTTAGACGGCCTCGGAGGGCCAGATACGCAGTATTTT.

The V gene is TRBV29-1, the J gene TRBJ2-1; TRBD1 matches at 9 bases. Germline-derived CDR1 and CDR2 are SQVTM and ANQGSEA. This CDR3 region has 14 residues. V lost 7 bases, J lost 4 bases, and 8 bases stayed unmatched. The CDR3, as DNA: TGCAGCGAGGGAGCGGGACAGGGTTACAATGAGCAGTTCTTC. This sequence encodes CSEGAGQGYNEQFF.

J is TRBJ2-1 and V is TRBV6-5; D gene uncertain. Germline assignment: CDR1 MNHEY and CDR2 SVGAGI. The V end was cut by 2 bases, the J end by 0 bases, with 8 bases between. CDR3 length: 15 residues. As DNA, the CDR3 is TGTGCCAGCAGTTACGGAGCGACCTCCTACAATGAGCAGTTCTTC. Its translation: CASSYGATSYNEQFF.

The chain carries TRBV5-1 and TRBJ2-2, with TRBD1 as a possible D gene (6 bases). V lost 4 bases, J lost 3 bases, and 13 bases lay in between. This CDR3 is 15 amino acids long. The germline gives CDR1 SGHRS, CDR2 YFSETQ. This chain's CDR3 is CASSPWGRDTGELFF. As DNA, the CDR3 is TGCGCCAGCAGCCCCTGGGGGCGGGACACCGGGGAGCTGTTTTTT.

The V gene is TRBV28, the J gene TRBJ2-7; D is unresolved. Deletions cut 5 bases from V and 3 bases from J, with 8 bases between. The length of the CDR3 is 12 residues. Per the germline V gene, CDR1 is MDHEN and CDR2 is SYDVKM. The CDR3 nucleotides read TGTGCCAGCAGTCGAGACATCTACGAGCAGTACTTC. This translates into CASSRDIYEQYF.

CDR3 sequence (DNA): TGTGCCACTCTCACACCCGGGATTTATGACATTCAGTACTTC. This encodes CATLTPGIYDIQYF. This rearrangement joins TRBV28 to TRBJ2-4, with D tentatively TRBD2 (5 bases). The CDR3 is made up of 14 amino acids. The V gene's germline CDR1 is MDHEN and CDR2 SYDVKM. The V end was cut by 10 bases, the J end by 8 bases, with 21 bases between.

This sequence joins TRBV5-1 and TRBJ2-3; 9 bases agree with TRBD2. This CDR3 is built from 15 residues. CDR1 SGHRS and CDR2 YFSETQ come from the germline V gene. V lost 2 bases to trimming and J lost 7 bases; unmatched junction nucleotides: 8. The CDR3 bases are TGCGCCAGCAGCTTAGGTAGCGGGAGTGTAAATACGCAGTATTTT. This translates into CASSLGSGSVNTQYF. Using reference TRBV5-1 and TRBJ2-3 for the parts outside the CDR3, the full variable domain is KAGVTQTPRYLIKTRGQQVTLSCSPISGHRSVSWYQQTPGQGLQFLFEYFSETQRNKGNFPGRFSGRQFSNSRSEMNVSTLELGDSALYLCASSLGSGSVNTQYFGPGTRLTVL.

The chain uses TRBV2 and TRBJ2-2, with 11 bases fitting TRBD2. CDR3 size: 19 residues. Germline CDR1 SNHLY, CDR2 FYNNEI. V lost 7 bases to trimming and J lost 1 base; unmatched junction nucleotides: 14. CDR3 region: CASTFYRLAGFENTGELFF. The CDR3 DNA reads TGTGCCAGCACTTTCTATCGACTAGCGGGATTCGAGAACACCGGGGAGCTGTTTTTT.

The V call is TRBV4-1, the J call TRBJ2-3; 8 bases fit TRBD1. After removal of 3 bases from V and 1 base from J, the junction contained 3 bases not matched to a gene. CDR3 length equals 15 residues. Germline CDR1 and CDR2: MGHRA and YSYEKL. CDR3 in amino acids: CASSHSGQGTDTQYF. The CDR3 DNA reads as TGCGCCAGCAGCCACTCGGGACAGGGCACAGATACGCAGTATTTT.

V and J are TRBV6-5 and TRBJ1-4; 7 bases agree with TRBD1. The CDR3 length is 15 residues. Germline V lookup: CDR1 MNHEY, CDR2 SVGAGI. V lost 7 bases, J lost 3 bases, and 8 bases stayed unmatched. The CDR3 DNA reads TGTGCCAGCAAAGAACAGGGGTTTGCTAATGAAAAACTGTTTTTT. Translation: CASKEQGFANEKLFF.

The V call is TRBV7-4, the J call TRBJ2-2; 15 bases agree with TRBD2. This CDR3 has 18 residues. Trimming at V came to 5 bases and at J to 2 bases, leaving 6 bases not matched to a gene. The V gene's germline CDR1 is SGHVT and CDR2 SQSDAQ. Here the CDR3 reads CASSPGGLAGGNTGELFF. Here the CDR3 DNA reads TGTGCCAGCAGCCCGGGGGGACTAGCGGGAGGCAACACCGGGGAGCTGTTTTTT.

The CDR3 spells CASSLPNSGRGSSYNEQFF. In DNA form, the CDR3 reads TGTGCCAGCAGCCTCCCGAACAGCGGGAGGGGGTCATCCTACAATGAGCAGTTCTTC. The chain is built from TRBV7-2 and TRBJ2-1; 10 bases fit TRBD2. Looked up from germline, CDR1 is SGHTA and CDR2 is FQGNSA. With V trimmed by 5 bases and J by 1 base, 14 bases remained unmatched. CDR3 length equals 19 residues. The full variable domain, in which reference TRBV7-2 and TRBJ2-1 provide the parts outside the CDR3, is GAGVSQSPSNKVTEKGKDVELRCDPISGHTALYWYRQSLGQGLEFLIYFQGNSAPDKSGLPSDRFSAERTGGSVSTLTIQRTQQEDSAVYLCASSLPNSGRGSSYNEQFFGPGTRLTVL.

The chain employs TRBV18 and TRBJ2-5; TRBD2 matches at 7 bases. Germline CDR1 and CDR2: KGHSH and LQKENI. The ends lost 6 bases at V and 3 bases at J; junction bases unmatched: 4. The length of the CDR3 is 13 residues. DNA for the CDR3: TGTGCCAGCTCCCTCGGGGGGAAAGAGACCCAGTACTTC. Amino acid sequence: CASSLGGKETQYF.

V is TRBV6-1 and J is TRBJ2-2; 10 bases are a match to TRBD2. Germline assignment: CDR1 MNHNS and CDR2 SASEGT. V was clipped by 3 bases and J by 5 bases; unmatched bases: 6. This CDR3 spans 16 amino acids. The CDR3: CASSDTGTSDTGELFF. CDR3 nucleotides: TGTGCCAGCAGTGATACCGGGACTAGCGATACCGGGGAGCTGTTTTTT.

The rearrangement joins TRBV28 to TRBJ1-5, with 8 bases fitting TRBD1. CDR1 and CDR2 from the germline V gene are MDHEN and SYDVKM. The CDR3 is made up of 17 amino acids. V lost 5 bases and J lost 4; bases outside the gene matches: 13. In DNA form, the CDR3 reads TGTGCCAGCAGTCCCACCCCGACAGGGGTGGGGAATCAGCCCCAGCATTTT. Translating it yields CASSPTPTGVGNQPQHF.

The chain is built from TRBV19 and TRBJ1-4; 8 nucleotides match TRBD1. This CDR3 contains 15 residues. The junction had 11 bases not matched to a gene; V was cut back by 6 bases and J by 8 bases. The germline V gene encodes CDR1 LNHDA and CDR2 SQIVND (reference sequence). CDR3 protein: CASRVQGAMGEKLFF. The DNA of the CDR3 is TGTGCCAGTAGAGTCCAGGGGGCTATGGGAGAAAAACTGTTTTTT.

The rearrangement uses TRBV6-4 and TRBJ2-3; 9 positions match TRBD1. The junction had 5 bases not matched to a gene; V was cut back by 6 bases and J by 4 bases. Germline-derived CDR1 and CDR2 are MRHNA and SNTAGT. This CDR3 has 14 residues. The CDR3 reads CASSRDRVADTQYF. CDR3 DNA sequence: TGTGCCAGCAGCCGGGACAGGGTTGCAGATACGCAGTATTTT.

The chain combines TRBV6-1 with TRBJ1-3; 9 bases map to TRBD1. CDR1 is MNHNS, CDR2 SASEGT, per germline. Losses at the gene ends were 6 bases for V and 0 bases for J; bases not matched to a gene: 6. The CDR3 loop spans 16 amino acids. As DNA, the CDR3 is TGTGCCAGCAGGGAAACAGGGGGCCCCTCTGGAAACACCATATATTTT. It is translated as CASRETGGPSGNTIYF.

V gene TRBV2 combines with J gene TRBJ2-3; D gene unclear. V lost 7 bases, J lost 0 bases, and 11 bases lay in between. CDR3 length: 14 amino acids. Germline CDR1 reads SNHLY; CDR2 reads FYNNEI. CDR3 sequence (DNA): TGTGCCAGCACGGTCCAGGTTAGCACAGATACGCAGTATTTT. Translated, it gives CASTVQVSTDTQYF. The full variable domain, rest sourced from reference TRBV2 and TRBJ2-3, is EPEVTQTPSHQVTQMGQEVILRCVPISNHLYFYWYRQILGQKVEFLVSFYNNEISEKSEIFDDQFSVERPDGSNFTLKIRSTKLEDSAMYFCASTVQVSTDTQYFGPGTRLTVL.